A single T cell receptor (beta chain) is shown here with its context. This CDR3 is built from 13 residues. The germline V and J ends were trimmed by 5 bases and 2 bases, with 13 bases remaining between them. Germline V gives CDR1 SQVTM, CDR2 ANQGSEA. This sample is drawn from a study of blood T cell repertoires in COVID-19. Background on the study: From T cells, B-cell-depleted T cells, or PBMCs came the material, which was cDNA or gDNA.

Methods used by the authors: Amplified reference gene primers provided the basis for estimating nucleated cell counts. Sequencing used immunoSEQ multiplex PCR; TCRdb keeps in-frame clones, though not all of them. The V and J calls and clone size are taken from that table; D and trimming were inferred from the DNA. The table records more than 100,000 clones, roughly 88% of them present only once. Sequenced material: peripheral blood. The rearrangement uses TRBV29-1 and TRBJ2-7; tentative D call: TRBD1 (5 bases). The sequence derives from an older man with active COVID-19. For the CDR3, the DNA is TGCAGCGTTCTAGGGGTTAGGACCTACGAGCAGTACTTC. Encoded protein: CSVLGVRTYEQYF.